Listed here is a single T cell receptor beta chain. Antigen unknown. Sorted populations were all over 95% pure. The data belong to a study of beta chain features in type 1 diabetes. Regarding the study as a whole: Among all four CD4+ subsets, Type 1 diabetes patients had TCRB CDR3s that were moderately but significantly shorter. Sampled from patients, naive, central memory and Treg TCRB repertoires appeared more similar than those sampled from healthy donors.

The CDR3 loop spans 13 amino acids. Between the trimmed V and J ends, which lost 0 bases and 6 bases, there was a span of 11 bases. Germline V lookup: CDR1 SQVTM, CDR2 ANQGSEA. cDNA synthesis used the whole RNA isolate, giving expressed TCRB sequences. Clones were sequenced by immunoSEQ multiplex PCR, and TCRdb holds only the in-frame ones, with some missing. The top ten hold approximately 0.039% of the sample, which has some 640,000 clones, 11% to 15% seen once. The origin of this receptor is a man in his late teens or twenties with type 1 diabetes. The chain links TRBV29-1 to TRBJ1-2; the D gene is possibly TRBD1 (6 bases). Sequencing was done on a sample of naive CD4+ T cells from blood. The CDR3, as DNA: TGCAGCGTTGAAGAGTGGGGGGCGAATGGCTACACCTTC. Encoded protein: CSVEEWGANGYTF.